The 29 T cell receptor beta chains given below trace back to one sample, sequenced in a study of blood T cell repertoires in COVID-19. The table came from immunoSEQ multiplex PCR; TCRdb's copy has only in-frame clones and leaves some out. The sample includes about 160,000 clones, more than 85% seen only once; the top ten take around 0.5%. Sequenced sample: peripheral blood. The receptors stem from a man aged 60-69 years with COVID-19, enrolled during active disease.

The J gene is TRBJ1-5, the V gene TRBV19, with 8 bases that match TRBD1. The V and J ends lost 4 bases and 2 bases, in that order; junction bases with no gene match: 4. From germline, CDR1 is LNHDA and CDR2 SQIVND (reference sequence). The CDR3 is 15 residues long. The CDR3 protein is CASSTDRGRNQPQHF. The CDR3 DNA follows: TGTGCCAGTAGTACCGACAGGGGTCGCAATCAGCCCCAGCATTTT.

This rearrangement joins TRBV19 to TRBJ2-7, with D hard to call. The CDR3 is 15 amino acids. From germline, CDR1 is LNHDA and CDR2 SQIVND (reference sequence). Trimming shortened V by 1 base and J by 0 bases, and 10 bases separated the two germline ends. This CDR3 is CASSIVPSDSYEQYF. The CDR3 DNA reads TGTGCCAGTAGTATAGTCCCGTCAGACTCCTACGAGCAGTACTTC. The whole variable domain, remainder taken from reference TRBV19 and TRBJ2-7, is DGGITQSPKYLFRKEGQNVTLSCEQNLNHDAMYWYRQDPGQGLRLIYYSQIVNDFQKGDIAEGYSVSREKKESFPLTVTSAQKNPTAFYLCASSIVPSDSYEQYFGPGTRLTVT.

This chain connects TRBV6-1 to TRBJ2-3, with 14 bases aligning to TRBD2. This CDR3 region has 18 residues. CDR1 and CDR2 from the germline V gene are MNHNS and SASEGT. V was clipped by 4 bases and J by 0 bases; unmatched bases: 6. CDR3 DNA: TGTGCCAGCAGTGCGAAATGGACTAGCGGGGGGAGCACAGATACGCAGTATTTT. Translation gives CASSAKWTSGGSTDTQYF.

This chain joins TRBV5-4 and TRBJ2-7; 10 bases are shared with TRBD1. V gave up 4 bases and J gave up 2 bases; unmatched junction bases: 15. The germline gives CDR1 SGHNT, CDR2 YYREEE (reference sequence). The CDR3 runs to 18 residues. CDR3 coding DNA: TGTGCCAGCAGCCTGGGACAGGGGTTGATGTCGGGCCCCTACGAGCAGTACTTC. Translated, it gives CASSLGQGLMSGPYEQYF. The complete variable domain, with remaining parts taken from reference TRBV5-4 and TRBJ2-7, reads ETGVTQSPTHLIKTRGQQVTLRCSSQSGHNTVSWYQQALGQGPQFIFQYYREEENGRGNFPPRFSGLQFPNYSSELNVNALELDDSALYLCASSLGQGLMSGPYEQYFGPGTRLTVT.

The chain couples TRBV28 to TRBJ2-2, with a possible D match to TRBD2 (7 bases). V gave up 3 bases and J gave up 2 bases, with 10 bases separating them. CDR1 and CDR2 from the germline V gene are MDHEN and SYDVKM. The CDR3 is 15 amino acids. The CDR3 sequence is CASSFAGANTGELFF. The DNA of the CDR3 is TGTGCCAGCAGTTTTGCGGGGGCCAACACCGGGGAGCTGTTTTTT.

The chain recombines TRBV5-6 with TRBJ2-1; 8 bases line up with TRBD2. The CDR3 is made up of 16 amino acids. After removal of 4 bases from V and 6 bases from J, the junction contained 12 bases not matched to a gene. Per the germline V gene, CDR1 is SGHDT and CDR2 is YYEEEE. The CDR3: CASSSKAGDGLNEQFF. CDR3 DNA sequence: TGTGCCAGCAGCAGTAAAGCGGGAGATGGACTCAATGAGCAGTTCTTC.

Notes on this clone: At the DNA level, this CDR3 is encoded by other sequences in the same sample as well. V is TRBV19 and J is TRBJ1-4; D perhaps matches TRBD1 (6 bases). CDR3 length: 15 amino acids. The V gene lost 4 bases and the J gene lost 3 bases, with 12 bases spanning the gap. Germline CDR1 and CDR2: LNHDA and SQIVND (reference sequence). The CDR3 nucleotides are TGTGCCAGTAGTACACAGGGTTGGGCTAATGAAAAACTGTTTTTT. Its translation is CASSTQGWANEKLFF.

J is TRBJ1-4 and V is TRBV18, with TRBD1 matching 10 bases. Looked up from germline, CDR1 is KGHSH and CDR2 is LQKENI. Trimming took 8 bases from V and 2 from J; bases not matched to a gene: 5. The CDR3 loop spans 15 amino acids. Here the CDR3 reads CASADRGLTNEKLFF. CDR3 sequence (DNA): TGTGCCAGCGCTGACAGGGGGCTGACTAATGAAAAACTGTTTTTT.

The chain recombines TRBV19 with TRBJ1-4; D gene unclear. The length of the CDR3 is 15 residues. Germline V gene sequence: CDR1 LNHDA, CDR2 SQIVND (reference sequence). V was clipped by 5 bases and J by 8 bases, with 18 bases between them. The CDR3 DNA reads TGTGCCAGTAGTCCCGAGGGTCTATCGGGAGAAAAACTGTTTTTT. This codes for CASSPEGLSGEKLFF. Using reference TRBV19 and TRBJ1-4 for the parts outside the CDR3, the full variable domain is DGGITQSPKYLFRKEGQNVTLSCEQNLNHDAMYWYRQDPGQGLRLIYYSQIVNDFQKGDIAEGYSVSREKKESFPLTVTSAQKNPTAFYLCASSPEGLSGEKLFFGSGTQLSVL.

V and J are TRBV5-6 and TRBJ1-1; 11 nucleotides match TRBD1. Germline V gene sequence: CDR1 SGHDT, CDR2 YYEEEE. There are 14 residues in the CDR3. The junction had 7 bases not matched to a gene; V was cut back by 7 bases and J by 5 bases. Here the CDR3 reads CASRGQGARTEAFF. In DNA form, the CDR3 reads TGTGCCAGCCGCGGACAGGGGGCGCGTACTGAAGCTTTCTTT.

This chain links TRBV25-1 with TRBJ1-1; D is perhaps TRBD1 (5 bases). The germline CDR1 and CDR2 sequences are MGHDK and SYGVNS. There are 14 residues in the CDR3. The V and J ends lost 3 bases and 1 base respectively, with 9 bases between them. DNA for the CDR3: TGTGCCAGCAGTGATTGGAGGGGGAACACTGAAGCTTTCTTT. Protein: CASSDWRGNTEAFF. Based on the CDR3 plus reference TRBV25-1 and TRBJ1-1, the full variable domain is EADIYQTPRYLVIGTGKKITLECSQTMGHDKMYWYQQDPGMELHLIHYSYGVNSTEKGDLSSESTVSRIRTEHFPLTLESARPSHTSQYLCASSDWRGNTEAFFGQGTRLTVV.

This chain uses TRBV19 with TRBJ1-6, with D possibly TRBD1 on 5 matching bases. CDR3 length: 15 residues. Trimming shortened V by 4 bases and J by 7 bases, and 14 bases separated the two germline ends. Germline lookup yields CDR1 LNHDA and CDR2 SQIVND (reference sequence). CDR3 DNA: TGTGCCAGTAGTACAAACGGGGGGGGAAATTCACCCCTCCACTTT. Its protein product is CASSTNGGGNSPLHF.

V gene TRBV14 combines with J gene TRBJ1-2; the D is unclear. CDR3 length: 16 residues. V was clipped by 0 bases and J by 8 bases, with 19 bases between them. Germline V CDR1 and CDR2: SGHDN, FVKESK. The CDR3 region has the DNA TGTGCCAGCAGCCAAGAATACTCGACGATCTTGCGGGGCTACACCTTC. Translating it yields CASSQEYSTILRGYTF.

This clone is a singleton in its sample. V gene TRBV5-4 combines with J gene TRBJ2-3, with 9 bases matching TRBD2. This CDR3 spans 15 amino acids. The V gene's germline CDR1 is SGHNT and CDR2 YYREEE (reference sequence). V lost 4 bases to trimming and J lost 9 bases; unmatched junction nucleotides: 12. The chain's CDR3 is CASSPGSSGARTQYF. For the CDR3, the DNA is TGTGCCAGCAGCCCGGGGTCTAGCGGGGCCAGGACGCAGTATTTT.

The V gene is TRBV6-5, the J gene TRBJ2-5; D is perhaps TRBD2 (5 bases). From germline, CDR1 is MNHEY and CDR2 SVGAGI. V gave up 7 bases and J gave up 6 bases, with 15 bases separating them. The CDR3 extends over 13 amino acids. CDR3 nucleotides: TGTGCCAGCATTATGAAGGACGGGAAGACCCAGTACTTC. It codes for CASIMKDGKTQYF.

V usage is TRBV6-5 and J usage is TRBJ1-5; weak D call: TRBD1 (6 bases). Trimming removed 2 bases at V and 4 bases at J, with 9 bases between. The CDR3 contains 14 residues. CDR1 and CDR2 (germline): MNHEY, SVGAGI. CDR3 amino acids: CASSYARGNQPQHF. The DNA for the CDR3 is TGTGCCAGCAGTTACGCGAGGGGGAATCAGCCCCAGCATTTT.

This rearrangement joins TRBV13 to TRBJ1-1, with D maybe TRBD1 (6 bases). The V gene lost 5 bases and the J gene lost 0 bases, with 10 bases spanning the gap. Germline CDR1 and CDR2: PRHDT and FYEKMQ (reference sequence). The CDR3 runs 14 residues. CDR3 amino acids: CASSIGQLNTEAFF. The CDR3 nucleotides are TGTGCCAGCAGCATCGGACAGTTGAACACTGAAGCTTTCTTT.

The rearrangement links TRBV24-1 to TRBJ1-2; D is unclear. The germline CDR1 and CDR2 sequences are KGHDR and SFDVKD. The CDR3 sequence is 15 residues long. The ends were cut back, 3 bases at V and 6 bases at J, with 16 bases in the middle. The CDR3 spells CATSDTRGGRDGYTF. DNA for the CDR3: TGTGCCACCAGTGATACCCGAGGAGGGCGGGATGGCTACACCTTC.

Of note for this clone: It is unclear where the CDR3 begins or ends on the DNA, so no DNA is shown, and the CDR3 is as TCRdb lists it. This chain links TRBV11-2 with TRBJ2-3; the table's D call of TRBD1 was not tested on the DNA. The CDR3 comprises 13 residues, both ends counted. In germline, CDR1 is SGHAT, CDR2 FQNNGV. The CDR3 sequence: CASSWGTGTFLYF.

The chain couples TRBV4-3 to TRBJ1-2; TRBD1 is a possible D gene (6 bases). The CDR3 is 13 amino acids. Germline lookup yields CDR1 LGHNA and CDR2 YSLEER. Trimming took off 8 bases at V and 6 bases at J, with 16 bases between the two ends. Here the CDR3 reads CASSGGAGNGYTF. CDR3 nucleotide sequence: TGCGCCAGCTCGGGGGGCGCGGGGAATGGCTACACCTTC.

CDR3 DNA: TGTGCCAGCAGCCTAGGAGCCGGGGAGCTGTTTTTT. Its protein product is CASSLGAGELFF. The chain has TRBV6-5 and TRBJ2-2; no definite D call. Germline V CDR1 and CDR2: MNHEY, SVGAGI. Trimming left V 6 bases short and J 6 bases short, with 8 bases between. The CDR3 runs to 12 residues.

This clone was counted once. The rearrangement joins TRBV5-4 to TRBJ2-2; D remains ambiguous. Germline values: CDR1 SGHNT, CDR2 YYREEE (reference sequence). The CDR3 consists of 13 residues. V gave up 2 bases and J gave up 6 bases, with 8 bases separating them. CDR3 nucleotides: TGTGCCAGCAGCTTCTCTGCGTCCGGGGAGCTGTTTTTT. This codes for CASSFSASGELFF.

This clone was observed a few times. The rearrangement uses TRBV3-1 (or the pseudogene TRBV3-2) and TRBJ2-1; 8 bases align to TRBD2. V shed 1 base, J shed 6 bases, and the junction held 2 bases outside the gene matches. The germline CDR1 and CDR2 sequences are LGHDT and YNNKEL (reference sequence). CDR3 length: 14 amino acids. CDR3 amino acids: CASSQVRGANEQFF. In nucleotides, the CDR3 is TGTGCCAGCAGCCAAGTGCGGGGGGCCAATGAGCAGTTCTTC.

This rearrangement joins TRBV11-3 to TRBJ2-3; 9 positions match TRBD2. Germline V CDR1 and CDR2: SGHNT, YENEEA. The CDR3 covers 17 residues. J was trimmed by 0 bases and V by 5 bases; bases with no gene match: 9. The CDR3 protein is CASSTGTSTTSTDTQYF. As DNA, the CDR3 is TGTGCCAGCAGCACCGGGACTAGCACTACTAGCACAGATACGCAGTATTTT.

This clone has only a few counts. J is TRBJ2-2 and V is TRBV6-2 or TRBV6-3; tentatively, D is TRBD1 (5 bases). In germline, CDR1 is MNHEY, CDR2 SVGEGT. The V end was cut by 5 bases, the J end by 1 base, with 8 bases between. This CDR3 region has 14 residues. The CDR3 DNA is TGTGCCAGCAGTATAGGGGTGAACACCGGGGAGCTGTTTTTT. Encoded protein: CASSIGVNTGELFF.

V and J are TRBV14 and TRBJ2-7; D uncertain. CDR3 size: 12 residues. V was trimmed by 0 bases and J by 13 bases, leaving 13 bases between them. Germline V lookup: CDR1 SGHDN, CDR2 FVKESK. The CDR3 bases are TGTGCCAGCAGCCAAGACCGGCTAGTAAGATACTTC. Translating it yields CASSQDRLVRYF.

The CDR3 DNA follows: TGTGCCAGCAGCGAACAGGGATACGGGGCCAACGTCCTGACTTTC. The encoded protein is CASSEQGYGANVLTF. The rearrangement links TRBV7-3 to TRBJ2-6, with D maybe TRBD1 (6 bases). Germline CDR1 reads SGHTA; CDR2 reads FQGTGA. There are 15 residues in the CDR3. Trimming shortened V by 5 bases and J by 4 bases, and 12 bases separated the two germline ends.

The chain is built from TRBV4-3 and TRBJ1-2, with D unresolved. Per germline, CDR1 LGHNA and CDR2 YSLEER. V was shortened by 1 base and J by 4 bases, with 13 bases between the two germline ends. The CDR3 totals 15 residues. CDR3 protein: CASSQGRDPSYGYTF. The CDR3 coding sequence is TGCGCCAGCAGCCAAGGGAGGGATCCTTCCTATGGCTACACCTTC.

The chain is built from TRBV9 and TRBJ2-7, with D unresolved. V gave up 0 bases and J gave up 3 bases, with 10 bases separating them. This CDR3 has 14 residues. Germline V lookup: CDR1 SGDLS, CDR2 YYNGEE. CDR3 protein: CASSVDPTGYEQYF. The CDR3, as DNA: TGTGCCAGCAGCGTAGATCCCACGGGCTACGAGCAGTACTTC.